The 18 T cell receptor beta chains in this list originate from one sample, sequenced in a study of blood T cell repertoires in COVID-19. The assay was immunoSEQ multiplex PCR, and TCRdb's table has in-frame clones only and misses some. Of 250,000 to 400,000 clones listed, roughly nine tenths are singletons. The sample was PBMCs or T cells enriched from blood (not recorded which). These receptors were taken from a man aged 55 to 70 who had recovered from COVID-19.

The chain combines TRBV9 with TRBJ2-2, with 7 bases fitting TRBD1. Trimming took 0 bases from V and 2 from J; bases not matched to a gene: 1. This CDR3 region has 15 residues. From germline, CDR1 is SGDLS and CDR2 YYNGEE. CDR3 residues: CASSVGGGNTGELFF. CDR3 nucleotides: TGTGCCAGCAGCGTAGGAGGGGGCAACACCGGGGAGCTGTTTTTT.

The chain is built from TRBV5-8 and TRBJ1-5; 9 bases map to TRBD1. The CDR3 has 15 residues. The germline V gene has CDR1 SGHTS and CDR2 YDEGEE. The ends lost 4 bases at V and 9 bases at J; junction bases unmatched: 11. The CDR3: CASSLGTGPRAPQHF. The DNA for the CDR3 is TGTGCCAGCAGCCTTGGGACAGGGCCGAGGGCGCCCCAGCATTTT.

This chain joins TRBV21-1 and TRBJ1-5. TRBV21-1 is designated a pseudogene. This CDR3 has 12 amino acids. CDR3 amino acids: CASSIGLQPQHF. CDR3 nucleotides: TGTGCCAGCAGCATAGGACTTCAGCCCCAGCATTTT.

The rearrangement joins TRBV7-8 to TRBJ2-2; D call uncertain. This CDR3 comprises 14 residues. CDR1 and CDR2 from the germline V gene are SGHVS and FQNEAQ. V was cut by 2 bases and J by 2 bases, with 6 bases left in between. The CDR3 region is CASSLNINTGELFF. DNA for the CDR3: TGTGCCAGCAGCTTAAACATTAACACCGGGGAGCTGTTTTTT.

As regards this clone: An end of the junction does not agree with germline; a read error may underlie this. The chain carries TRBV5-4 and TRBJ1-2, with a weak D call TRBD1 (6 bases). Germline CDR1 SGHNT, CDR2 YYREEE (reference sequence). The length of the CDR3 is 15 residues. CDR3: CASSLVGGTLRPAFF. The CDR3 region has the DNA TGTGCCAGCAGCTTGGTGGGGGGGACACTCCGGCCTGCCTTCTTC.

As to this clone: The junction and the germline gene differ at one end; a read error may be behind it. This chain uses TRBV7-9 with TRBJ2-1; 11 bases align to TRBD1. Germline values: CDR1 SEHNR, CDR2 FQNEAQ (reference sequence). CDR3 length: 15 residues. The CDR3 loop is CASSWTGGSHNEQFF. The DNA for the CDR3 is TGTGCCAGCAGCTGGACAGGGGGCTCCCACAATGAGCAGTTCTTC.

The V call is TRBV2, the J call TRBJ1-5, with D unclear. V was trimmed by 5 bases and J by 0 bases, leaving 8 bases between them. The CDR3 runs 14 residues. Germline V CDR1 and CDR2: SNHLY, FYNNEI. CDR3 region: CASSSGYSNQPQHF. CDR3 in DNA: TGTGCCAGCAGTAGCGGTTATAGCAATCAGCCCCAGCATTTT.

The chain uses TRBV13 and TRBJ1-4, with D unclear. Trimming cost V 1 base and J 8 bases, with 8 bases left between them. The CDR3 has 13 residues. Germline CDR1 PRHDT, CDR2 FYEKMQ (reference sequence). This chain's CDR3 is CASSLASREKLFF. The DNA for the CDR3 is TGTGCCAGCAGCTTAGCATCTCGGGAAAAACTGTTTTTT. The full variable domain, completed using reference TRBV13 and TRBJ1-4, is AAGVIQSPRHLIKEKRETATLKCYPIPRHDTVYWYQQGPGQDPQFLISFYEKMQSDKGSIPDRFSAQQFSDYHSELNMSSLELGDSALYFCASSLASREKLFFGSGTQLSVL.

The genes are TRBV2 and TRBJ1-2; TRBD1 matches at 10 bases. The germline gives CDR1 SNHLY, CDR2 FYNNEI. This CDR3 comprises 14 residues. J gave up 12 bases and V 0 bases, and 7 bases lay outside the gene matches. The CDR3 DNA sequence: TGTGCCAGCAGTGAAGCGCTTGGGACAGGGGCTAACACCTTC. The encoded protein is CASSEALGTGANTF.

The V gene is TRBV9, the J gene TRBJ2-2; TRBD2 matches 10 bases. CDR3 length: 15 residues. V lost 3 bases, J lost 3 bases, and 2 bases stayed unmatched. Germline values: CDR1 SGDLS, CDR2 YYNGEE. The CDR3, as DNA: TGTGCCAGCAGCGCTAGCGGGGGATACACCGGGGAGCTGTTTTTT. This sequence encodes CASSASGGYTGELFF. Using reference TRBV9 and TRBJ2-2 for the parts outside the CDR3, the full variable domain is DSGVTQTPKHLITATGQRVTLRCSPRSGDLSVYWYQQSLDQGLQFLIQYYNGEERAKGNILERFSAQQFPDLHSELNLSSLELGDSALYFCASSASGGYTGELFFGEGSRLTVL.

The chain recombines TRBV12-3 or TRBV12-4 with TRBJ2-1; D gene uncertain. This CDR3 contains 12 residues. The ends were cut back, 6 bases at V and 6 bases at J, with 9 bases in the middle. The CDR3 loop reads CASSLTRNEQFF. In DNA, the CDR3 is TGTGCCAGCAGCCTGACACGCAATGAGCAGTTCTTC.

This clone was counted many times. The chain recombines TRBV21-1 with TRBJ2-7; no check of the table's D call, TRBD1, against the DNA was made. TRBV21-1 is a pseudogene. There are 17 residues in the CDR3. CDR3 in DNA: TGTGCCAGCAGCAAAGTGAGCCTGAAGGGGCACTCCTACGAGCAGTACTTC. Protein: CASSKVSLKGHSYEQYF.

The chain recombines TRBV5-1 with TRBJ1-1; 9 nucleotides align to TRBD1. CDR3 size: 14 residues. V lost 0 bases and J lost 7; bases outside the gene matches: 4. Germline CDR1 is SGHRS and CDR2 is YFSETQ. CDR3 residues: CASSLVQGASEAFF. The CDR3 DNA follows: TGCGCCAGCAGCTTGGTACAGGGGGCTAGTGAAGCTTTCTTT.

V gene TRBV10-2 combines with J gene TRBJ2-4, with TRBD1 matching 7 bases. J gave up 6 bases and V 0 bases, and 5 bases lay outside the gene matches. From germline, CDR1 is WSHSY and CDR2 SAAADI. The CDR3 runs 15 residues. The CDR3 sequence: CASSESGTAGNIQYF. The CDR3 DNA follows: TGCGCCAGCAGTGAGTCCGGGACAGCCGGAAACATTCAGTACTTC.

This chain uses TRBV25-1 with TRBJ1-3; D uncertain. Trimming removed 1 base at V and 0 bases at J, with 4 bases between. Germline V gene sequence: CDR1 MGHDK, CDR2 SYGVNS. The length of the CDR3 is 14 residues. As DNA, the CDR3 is TGTGCCAGCAGTGAATCCGGCTCTGGAAACACCATATATTTT. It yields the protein CASSESGSGNTIYF.

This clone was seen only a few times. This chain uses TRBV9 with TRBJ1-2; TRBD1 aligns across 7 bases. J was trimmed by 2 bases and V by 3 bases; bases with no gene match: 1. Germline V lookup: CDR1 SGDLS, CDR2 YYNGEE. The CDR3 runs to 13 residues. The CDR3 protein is CASSADRNYGYTF. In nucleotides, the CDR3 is TGTGCCAGCAGCGCGGACAGGAACTATGGCTACACCTTC.

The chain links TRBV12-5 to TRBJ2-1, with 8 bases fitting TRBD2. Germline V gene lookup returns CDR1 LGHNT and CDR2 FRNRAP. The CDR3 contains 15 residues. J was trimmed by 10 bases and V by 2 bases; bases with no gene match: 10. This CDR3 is CASGLNTGGGREQFF. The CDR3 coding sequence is TGTGCTAGTGGTTTGAACACGGGAGGGGGACGAGAGCAGTTCTTC.

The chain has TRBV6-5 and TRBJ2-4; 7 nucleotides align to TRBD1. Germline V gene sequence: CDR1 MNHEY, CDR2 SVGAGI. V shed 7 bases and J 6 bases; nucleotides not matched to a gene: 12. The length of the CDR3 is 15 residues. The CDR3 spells CASKGDRDSLNIQYF. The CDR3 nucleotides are TGTGCCAGCAAGGGTGACCGGGACAGCTTAAACATTCAGTACTTC.